This TCR beta chain was observed in a study of T-cell reconstitution after alpha-beta-depleted transplantation in children. Study-level results: Alpha-beta T cells present about two months after transplant were reported to originate from several hundred expanded graft clones.

Preparation of the TCRbeta library was carried out with unique molecular identifiers. TCRdb recomputed calls from the PCR reads with MiXCR, one row per CDR3 protein. This sample has about 980,000 distinct CDR3 sequences; 25% to 30% occur once, and the top ten carry about 28%. Germline assignment: CDR1 ENHRY and CDR2 SYGVKD. V was clipped by 8 bases and J by 3 bases, with 14 bases between them. This CDR3 has 13 residues. This clonotype has ten or more counts. The antigen remains unidentified. The chain combines TRBV10-3 with TRBJ2-7; D may be TRBD1 (5 bases). The sample in question was PBMCs, mostly from graft donor cells, obtained 360 days after TCRalphabeta/CD19-depleted stem cell transplant. This clonotype was sampled from a boy under two years old who had a stem cell transplant for SCID, so the T cells may come from the graft donor. The CDR3 region is CAIGAIAYYEQYF. The CDR3 DNA is TGTGCCATCGGGGCCATAGCTTACTACGAGCAGTACTTC.